A single count supports the clone carrying this T cell receptor beta chain. Its antigen is unknown. Germline loops: CDR1 MNHNS, CDR2 SASEGT. The V end lost 3 bases, the J end lost 1 base, and 7 bases lay between the germline ends. The CDR3 spans 14 residues. The source of the sample is a study of T cell responses to AZD1222 COVID-19 vaccine. Study-level findings and limits: Targeting of unmutated variant regions was reportedly seen in nearly half of spike-specific TCRs. Without day 14 samples, only post-peak T cell repertoires were studied. Donors, mostly white British, included more females; clonal diversity was possibly underestimated.

Using immunoSEQ multiplex PCR, the repertoire was profiled, and TCRdb retains in-frame clones only, with some absent. The table lists 70,000 to 95,000 clones, 85% to 90% of them singletons. Second-dose intervals of approximately 4 or approximately 12 weeks were pooled. The receptor was isolated from an adult who received the AZD1222 COVID-19 vaccine. Sequenced material: peripheral blood, taken 28 days after the second AZD1222 dose. The chain has TRBV6-1 and TRBJ1-3, with no clear D. The CDR3 loop reads CASSETLSGNTIYF. CDR3 DNA: TGTGCCAGCAGTGAGACCTTGTCTGGAAACACCATATATTTT.